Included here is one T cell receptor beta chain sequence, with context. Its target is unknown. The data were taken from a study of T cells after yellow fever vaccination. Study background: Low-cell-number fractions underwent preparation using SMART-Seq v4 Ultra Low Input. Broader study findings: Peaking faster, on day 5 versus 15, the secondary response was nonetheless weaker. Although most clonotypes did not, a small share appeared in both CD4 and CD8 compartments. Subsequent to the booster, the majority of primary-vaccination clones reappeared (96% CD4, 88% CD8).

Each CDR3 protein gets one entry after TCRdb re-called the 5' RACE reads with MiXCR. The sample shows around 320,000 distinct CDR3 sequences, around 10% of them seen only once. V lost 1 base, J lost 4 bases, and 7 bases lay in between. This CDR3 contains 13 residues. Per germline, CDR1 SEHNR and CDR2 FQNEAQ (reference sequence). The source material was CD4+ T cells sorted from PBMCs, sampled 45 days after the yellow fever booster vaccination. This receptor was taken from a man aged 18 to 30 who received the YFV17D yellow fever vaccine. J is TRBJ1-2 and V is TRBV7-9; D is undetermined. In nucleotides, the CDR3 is TGTGCCAGCAGCTTAGACAGTTTCTATGGCTACACCTTC. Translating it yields CASSLDSFYGYTF.